Each of the 21 T cell receptor beta chains below was sequenced from the same sample in a study of T cells in localized non-small cell lung cancer. The repertoire was sequenced with immunoSEQ multiplex PCR; TCRdb's copy has only in-frame clones and lacks some. The table includes about 2,200 clones, more than 30% detected once. This sample comprised normal lung tissue next to the tumor, obtained before any cancer treatment. Source of these receptors: a female donor at least 60 years old with stage I squamous cell lung carcinoma.

This clone is classed as medium-sized. CDR3 in amino acids: CASSPGTANTEAFF. DNA for the CDR3: TGTGCCAGCAGCCCAGGGACGGCGAACACTGAAGCTTTCTTT. The chain recombines TRBV11-3 with TRBJ1-1, with a tentative D call TRBD1 (5 bases). The V gene lost 5 bases and the J gene lost 1 base, with 11 bases spanning the gap. Per the germline V gene, CDR1 is SGHNT and CDR2 is YENEEA. The CDR3 is made up of 14 amino acids. Complete variable domain (other parts from reference TRBV11-3 and TRBJ1-1): EAGVVQSPRYKIIEKKQPVAFWCNPISGHNTLYWYLQNLGQGPELLIRYENEEAVDDSQLPKDRFSAERLKGVDSTLKIQPAELGDSAVYLCASSPGTANTEAFFGQGTRLTVV.

The rearrangement uses TRBV18 and TRBJ1-2; D is undetermined. The CDR3 contains 16 residues. V gave up 3 bases and J gave up 1 base, with 15 bases separating them. Germline CDR1 reads KGHSH; CDR2 reads LQKENI. The CDR3 region is CASSPSTGNINYGYTF. DNA for the CDR3: TGTGCCAGCTCACCTTCCACGGGTAATATTAACTATGGCTACACCTTC.

The CDR3 bases are TGTGCCAGCACCCCGATGGGGCGGGGGGAGCAGTTCTTC. It codes for CASTPMGRGEQFF. The V and J genes are TRBV9 and TRBJ2-1; 7 nucleotides align to TRBD2. The CDR3 consists of 13 residues. Germline V gene data show CDR1 as SGDLS and CDR2 as YYNGEE. V was pared by 6 bases and J by 10 bases, with 10 bases of the junction left unmatched.

In this sample, this clone is medium-sized (0.01 to 0.1%). The chain joins TRBV29-1 to TRBJ2-7; 7 bases fit TRBD1. The CDR3 totals 14 residues. J was trimmed by 5 bases and V by 1 base; bases with no gene match: 8. Germline V gene sequence: CDR1 SQVTM, CDR2 ANQGSEA. Here the CDR3 DNA reads TGCAGCGTTGAAGCTCCCGGGACAGTTCACGAGCAGTACTTC. Amino acid sequence: CSVEAPGTVHEQYF.

This clone came up once. This sequence joins TRBV18 and TRBJ1-1; D is undetermined. Trimming stripped 3 bases from V and 4 bases from J, with 6 bases between. The germline V gene has CDR1 KGHSH and CDR2 LQKENI. This CDR3 spans 12 amino acids. The CDR3 region is CASSPRATEAFF. CDR3 sequence (DNA): TGTGCCAGCTCACCCCGTGCCACTGAAGCTTTCTTT.

This clone was seen more than once but under ten times. The genes are TRBV15 and TRBJ2-6; TRBD1 aligns across 7 bases. The CDR3 runs 15 residues. CDR1 is LNHNV, CDR2 YYDKDF, per germline (reference sequence). V trimming: 3 bases; J trimming: 4 bases; junction bases outside the gene matches: 3. DNA for the CDR3: TGTGCCACCAGCAGCCGGGACAGCGGGGCCAACGTCCTGACTTTC. Translated, it gives CATSSRDSGANVLTF.

In its sample, this clone is medium-sized (0.01 to 0.1%). The V gene is TRBV6-8, the J gene TRBJ1-2, with TRBD1 matching over 10 bases. The germline V gene has CDR1 MNHGY and CDR2 SAAAGT. The J segment lost 6 bases and the V segment lost 5 bases, leaving 9 bases of the junction unmatched. The CDR3 contains 15 residues. As DNA, the CDR3 is TGTGCCAGCAGTCCTCAAGGACAGGGGGTTCATGGCTACACCTTC. Translated, it gives CASSPQGQGVHGYTF.

This clone has more than one count but fewer than ten. The chain combines TRBV18 with TRBJ1-1; D is undetermined. V lost 3 bases, J lost 2 bases, and 7 bases lay in between. This CDR3 is 13 amino acids long. CDR1 and CDR2 (germline): KGHSH, LQKENI. CDR3 sequence (DNA): TGTGCCAGCTCACCGGAGGGTAACACTGAAGCTTTCTTT. It encodes CASSPEGNTEAFF.

This clone was seen a handful of times. The chain combines TRBV9 with TRBJ1-1; tentative D call: TRBD1 (5 bases). CDR3 length equals 13 residues. The V gene lost 0 bases and the J gene lost 5 bases, with 8 bases spanning the gap. Germline lookup yields CDR1 SGDLS and CDR2 YYNGEE. The CDR3 coding sequence is TGTGCCAGCAGCGTAGCTCCAGGGACTGAAGCTTTCTTT. As protein: CASSVAPGTEAFF. The full variable domain, with the rest looked up from reference TRBV9 and TRBJ1-1, is DSGVTQTPKHLITATGQRVTLRCSPRSGDLSVYWYQQSLDQGLQFLIQYYNGEERAKGNILERFSAQQFPDLHSELNLSSLELGDSALYFCASSVAPGTEAFFGQGTRLTVV.

The chain combines TRBV19 with TRBJ1-4, with 7 bases lining up with TRBD1. The CDR3 sequence is 14 residues long. The V and J ends lost 6 bases and 5 bases, in that order; junction bases with no gene match: 6. CDR1 LNHDA and CDR2 SQIVND come from the germline V gene (reference sequence). The CDR3 nucleotides are TGTGCCAGTAGCAACCCGGGACAGAATGAAAAACTGTTTTTT. Translating it yields CASSNPGQNEKLFF.

The chain carries TRBV5-1 and TRBJ2-7, with 7 bases identical to TRBD1. V lost 0 bases, J lost 0 bases, and 3 bases stayed unmatched. The CDR3 is made up of 15 amino acids. Germline-derived CDR1 and CDR2 are SGHRS and YFSETQ. The CDR3 protein is CASSLGQGFSYEQYF. CDR3 bases: TGCGCCAGCAGCTTGGGACAGGGCTTCTCCTACGAGCAGTACTTC.

The CDR3 here is CASSPGGNSGNTIYF. The DNA for the CDR3 is TGTGCCAGCAGCCCCGGCGGAAACTCTGGAAACACCATATATTTT. The chain has TRBV11-3 and TRBJ1-3, with D uncertain. Trimming cost V 5 bases and J 0 bases, with 11 bases left between them. Germline CDR1 is SGHNT and CDR2 is YENEEA. The CDR3 consists of 15 residues.

The rearrangement joins TRBV2 to TRBJ1-4, with D unclear. Germline V lookup: CDR1 SNHLY, CDR2 FYNNEI. V lost 1 base to trimming and J lost 5 bases, with 8 bases between them. The CDR3 has 14 residues. The CDR3 sequence is CASSEGRQNEKLFF. CDR3 bases: TGTGCCAGCAGTGAAGGCAGGCAAAATGAAAAACTGTTTTTT.

This clone is labeled as medium-sized (0.01 to 0.1%). The CDR3 loop is CASSFWEGNSGYTF. The CDR3 DNA follows: TGTGCCAGCAGCTTTTGGGAGGGTAATTCTGGCTACACCTTC. The chain combines TRBV11-3 with TRBJ1-2; no reliable D call. This CDR3 is built from 14 residues. Trimming shortened V by 3 bases and J by 7 bases, and 15 bases separated the two germline ends. Germline loops: CDR1 SGHNT, CDR2 YENEEA.

By sample share, this clone is large. The gene calls are TRBV6-8 and TRBJ2-7; possibly TRBD1 or TRBD2 for D (5 bases each). The CDR3 runs to 19 residues. Germline assignment: CDR1 MNHGY and CDR2 SAAAGT. Trimming removed 5 bases at V and 2 bases at J, with 28 bases between. The CDR3 spells CASSPGGWGSTPSPYEQYV. The CDR3 region has the DNA TGTGCCAGCAGTCCTGGGGGTTGGGGCTCAACCCCGAGCCCCTACGAGCAGTACGTC.

By its share, this clone is medium-sized. The genes are TRBV11-3 and TRBJ1-4; D unresolved. V was shortened by 4 bases and J by 6 bases, with 15 bases between the two germline ends. Germline CDR1 and CDR2: SGHNT and YENEEA. CDR3 size: 15 residues. CDR3 nucleotides: TGTGCCAGCAGCTCAGAACCGGGCCCCGATGAAAAACTGTTTTTT. This gives the protein CASSSEPGPDEKLFF.

This clone is medium-sized in the sample. The J gene is TRBJ1-3, the V gene TRBV1; the table's D gene call, TRBD1, was not cross checked with the DNA. TRBV1 is shown as a pseudogene. The CDR3 is 15 residues long. CDR3 in amino acids: CASSQGQGNGNTIYF. CDR3 in DNA: TGCGCCAGCAGCCAAGGACAGGGAAATGGAAACACCATATATTTT.

This clone is categorized as medium-sized. The V call is TRBV4-1, the J call TRBJ1-2; D is undetermined. Germline CDR1 and CDR2: MGHRA and YSYEKL. V lost 5 bases and J 0 bases, leaving 10 bases between the germline ends. This CDR3 is built from 14 residues. In DNA form, the CDR3 reads TGCGCCAGCAGCTCAACCGGGGCTAACTATGGCTACACCTTC. This gives the protein CASSSTGANYGYTF.

The chain couples TRBV4-1 to TRBJ1-3; D call uncertain. V lost 1 base, J lost 4 bases, and 2 bases lay in between. This CDR3 comprises 12 residues. Germline values: CDR1 MGHRA, CDR2 YSYEKL. The CDR3 sequence: CASSQAGNTIYF. The CDR3 nucleotides are TGCGCCAGCAGCCAAGCCGGAAACACCATATATTTT.

This chain joins TRBV5-1 and TRBJ1-1; D possibly corresponds to TRBD1 (5 bases). The germline CDR1 and CDR2 sequences are SGHRS and YFSETQ. This CDR3 has 15 amino acids. V was cut by 2 bases and J by 8 bases, with 19 bases left in between. The CDR3, as DNA: TGCGCCAGCAGCTTAATGACAGACAGTCCTCAGGAAGCTTTCTTT. Translated, it gives CASSLMTDSPQEAFF.

The rearrangement uses TRBV15 and TRBJ1-4; the D gene is possibly TRBD1 (6 bases). The CDR3 totals 16 residues. V lost 3 bases and J lost 7, with 18 bases in between. Germline V gene lookup returns CDR1 LNHNV and CDR2 YYDKDF (reference sequence). The CDR3 sequence: CATSRAGTPGSEKLFF. The CDR3 DNA reads as TGTGCCACCAGCAGGGCCGGGACACCTGGGAGTGAAAAACTGTTTTTT.